Listed here are 11 T cell receptor beta chains from one sample, sequenced in a study of cytomegalovirus exposure and HLA in healthy donors. Method: immunoSEQ multiplex PCR; TCRdb's copy keeps in-frame clones and lacks some. The sample has over 110,000 clones, 80% to 90% seen once. The specimen sequenced was PBMCs. These receptors were obtained from a woman under 40 in good health and CMV-seronegative.

This clone was recorded only once. The chain recombines TRBV18 with TRBJ1-6, with a weak D call TRBD1 (6 bases). Germline V gene data show CDR1 as KGHSH and CDR2 as LQKENI. V dropped 1 base and J dropped 10 bases, with 14 bases sitting between them. CDR3 length equals 15 residues. The CDR3 DNA reads TGTGCCAGCTCACCACGTGGGGGGGCAGACTCACCCCTCCACTTT. Translation gives CASSPRGGADSPLHF.

The chain joins TRBV9 to TRBJ1-4; D is uncertain. Germline CDR1 SGDLS, CDR2 YYNGEE. There are 17 residues in the CDR3. V lost 2 bases to trimming and J lost 0 bases, with 14 bases between them. The CDR3 region has the DNA TGTGCCAGCAGCGTCCGACCACTGGGCACAACTAATGAAAAACTGTTTTTT. Encoded protein: CASSVRPLGTTNEKLFF.

The table lists this clone with many counts. DNA for the CDR3: TGTGCCAGTAACCCGGGACAGGGTGTCTATTCACCCCTCCACTTT. Translated: CASNPGQGVYSPLHF. V usage is TRBV19 and J usage is TRBJ1-6; 9 bases align to TRBD1. CDR3 length: 15 residues. The germline V gene encodes CDR1 LNHDA and CDR2 SQIVND (reference sequence). The V segment lost 7 bases and the J segment 8 bases; nucleotides outside the gene matches: 9. Full variable domain (rest looked up from reference TRBV19 and TRBJ1-6): DGGITQSPKYLFRKEGQNVTLSCEQNLNHDAMYWYRQDPGQGLRLIYYSQIVNDFQKGDIAEGYSVSREKKESFPLTVTSAQKNPTAFYLCASNPGQGVYSPLHFGNGTRLTVT.

The CDR3 DNA reads TGTGCCAGTAGTAACAGGGGCCACACAGATACGCAGTATTTT. As protein: CASSNRGHTDTQYF. The V call is TRBV19, the J call TRBJ2-3; 7 nucleotides match TRBD1. This CDR3 comprises 14 residues. Germline CDR1 and CDR2: LNHDA and SQIVND (reference sequence). J was trimmed by 2 bases and V by 4 bases; bases with no gene match: 3. Supplemented by reference TRBV19 and TRBJ2-3, the full variable domain reads DGGITQSPKYLFRKEGQNVTLSCEQNLNHDAMYWYRQDPGQGLRLIYYSQIVNDFQKGDIAEGYSVSREKKESFPLTVTSAQKNPTAFYLCASSNRGHTDTQYFGPGTRLTVL.

V gene TRBV19 combines with J gene TRBJ1-1, with D uncertain. Germline CDR1 LNHDA, CDR2 SQIVND (reference sequence). V was cut by 4 bases and J by 0 bases, with 9 bases left in between. This CDR3 region has 14 residues. CDR3 sequence: CASSTSTVNTEAFF. Written as DNA, the CDR3 is TGTGCCAGTAGTACCTCCACAGTGAACACTGAAGCTTTCTTT.

The rearrangement uses TRBV5-1 and TRBJ1-2; 7 nucleotides align to TRBD1. V lost 0 bases and J lost 3; bases outside the gene matches: 5. Germline V gene sequence: CDR1 SGHRS, CDR2 YFSETQ. This CDR3 comprises 15 residues. CDR3 DNA sequence: TGCGCCAGCAGCTTGGGAGGGGGCCGGGACTATGGCTACACCTTC. It encodes CASSLGGGRDYGYTF. Complete variable domain (other parts from reference TRBV5-1 and TRBJ1-2): KAGVTQTPRYLIKTRGQQVTLSCSPISGHRSVSWYQQTPGQGLQFLFEYFSETQRNKGNFPGRFSGRQFSNSRSEMNVSTLELGDSALYLCASSLGGGRDYGYTFGSGTRLTVV.

The V and J genes are TRBV5-4 and TRBJ2-3, with D possibly TRBD2 on 6 matching bases. V dropped 1 base and J dropped 6 bases, with 9 bases sitting between them. The CDR3 has 13 residues. CDR1 is SGHNT and CDR2 is YYREEE in the germline V gene (reference sequence). CDR3 sequence reads: CASSLRGRDTQYF. For the CDR3, the DNA is TGTGCCAGCAGCTTGCGGGGGAGGGATACGCAGTATTTT.

The CDR3 is CATRAGGSTDTQYF. Here the CDR3 DNA reads TGTGCCACCCGAGCGGGGGGGAGCACAGATACGCAGTATTTT. The rearrangement uses TRBV19 and TRBJ2-3; 10 bases agree with TRBD2. Germline loops: CDR1 LNHDA, CDR2 SQIVND (reference sequence). Trimming took 10 bases from V and 0 from J; bases not matched to a gene: 4. CDR3 length: 14 residues.

This chain links TRBV7-3 with TRBJ2-2, with D possibly matching TRBD2 (7 bases). The CDR3 runs 16 residues. Germline assignment: CDR1 SGHTA and CDR2 FQGTGA. Trimming shortened V by 1 base and J by 0 bases, and 9 bases separated the two germline ends. The CDR3: CASSLRGGTNTGELFF. The CDR3 coding sequence is TGTGCCAGCAGCTTAAGGGGGGGCACGAACACCGGGGAGCTGTTTTTT.

The chain links TRBV29-1 to TRBJ2-3; 8 bases map to TRBD2. Losses at the gene ends were 4 bases for V and 6 bases for J; bases not matched to a gene: 3. The germline V gene encodes CDR1 SQVTM and CDR2 ANQGSEA. CDR3 length: 12 residues. In DNA, the CDR3 is TGCAGCGTTGGGACTAGCCGTGATACGCAGTATTTT. Residues: CSVGTSRDTQYF.

This clone was counted only a few times. The chain is built from TRBV2 and TRBJ2-5, with D perhaps TRBD1 (6 bases). Germline CDR1 reads SNHLY; CDR2 reads FYNNEI. Trimming removed 2 bases from V and 3 bases from J, with 10 bases in between. The CDR3 has 14 amino acids. CDR3 protein: CASSESYREETQYF. In DNA, the CDR3 is TGTGCCAGCAGTGAATCGTACAGGGAAGAGACCCAGTACTTC.